The present TCR beta chain was sequenced within a study of blood T cell repertoires in COVID-19. About the study: Whether acute or convalescent, the COVID-19 samples came from the United States, Italy and Spain.

In the original workflow: Amplifying reference gene primers gave estimates of nucleated cell counts. Method: immunoSEQ multiplex PCR; TCRdb's copy keeps in-frame clones and lacks some. The V and J calls and clone size are taken from that table; D and trimming were inferred from the DNA. The sample comprises roughly 80,000 clones, around 80% of which are singletons, and about 5.6% rests with the top ten. This sequence originates from a man aged 55 to 70 with active or convalescent COVID-19. Material: peripheral blood.

The CDR3 region has the DNA TGTGCCAGCACCAGTGGTCCAGGGGGTTGGGATGAGCAGTTCTTC. This encodes CASTSGPGGWDEQFF. V usage is TRBV7-9 and J usage is TRBJ2-1; 7 bases map to TRBD1. Germline CDR1 and CDR2: SEHNR and FQNEAQ (reference sequence). J was trimmed by 8 bases and V by 7 bases; bases with no gene match: 14. This CDR3 comprises 15 residues. Full variable domain (remainder filled in from reference TRBV7-9 and TRBJ2-1): DTGVSQNPRHKITKRGQNVTFRCDPISEHNRLYWYRQTLGQGPEFLTYFQNEAQLEKSRLLSDRFSAERPKGSFSTLEIQRTEQGDSAMYLCASTSGPGGWDEQFFGPGTRLTVL.